The clone carrying this T cell receptor beta chain was counted once. The antigen is not known. The data originate from a study of T cell clonotyping in hematopoietic cell transplantation. Study results and limitations: Pathologically expanded recipient clonotypes increased progressively from day 30 to day 180 as diversity fell. At the given depth, recipient repertoires were over 95% de novo clonotypes. Higher Inverse Simpson Index values in graft donor and pretransplant recipient predicted broader posttransplant TCR diversity. Without cell sorting, CD4 versus CD8 contributions remain unresolved.

The method was immunoSEQ multiplex PCR; TCRdb's version includes in-frame clones alone and lacks a portion of them. The sample holds approximately 5,900 clones, 77% seen once. The CDR3 has 15 amino acids. Germline V gene sequence: CDR1 SGHKS, CDR2 YYEKEE (reference sequence). The germline V and J ends were trimmed by 0 bases and 2 bases, with 11 bases remaining between them. The rearrangement links TRBV5-5 to TRBJ1-2; D is possibly TRBD1 (5 bases). The specimen was PBMCs, collected 100 days after allogeneic stem cell transplant. This TCR derives from a female patient in her 30s who had an allogeneic stem cell transplant, so the T cells may come from the graft donor. Some clones in this sample may be carry-over from other donors' samples. The CDR3 sequence: CASSLEWAGNYGYTF. In DNA, the CDR3 is TGTGCCAGCAGCTTGGAGTGGGCAGGGAACTATGGCTACACCTTC. Full variable domain (rest looked up from reference TRBV5-5 and TRBJ1-2): DAGVTQSPTHLIKTRGQQVTLRCSPISGHKSVSWYQQVLGQGPQFIFQYYEKEERGRGNFPDRFSARQFPNYSSELNVNALLLGDSALYLCASSLEWAGNYGYTFGSGTRLTVV.